Detailed here is one T cell receptor beta chain. The antigen remains undetermined. PCR involved 60 Vbeta and 13 Jbeta primers. Source study methods: A later analysis counted 65 million to 90 million unique TCR beta chains, about 10 million shared. Clones were read by immunoSEQ multiplex PCR, and TCRdb kept only the in-frame ones, dropping some. V and J calls and clone size are as listed in that table; D and trimming were resolved from the DNA. The table lists 90,000 to 130,000 clones, more than 65% of them singletons. The donors were healthy bone marrow donors. These data are taken from a study of cytomegalovirus exposure and HLA in healthy donors. General study points: About 87% or about 30% of the time was how often most TCR beta V segments were productive, according to an earlier analysis.

This CDR3 is 15 amino acids long. Between the trimmed V and J ends, which lost 6 bases and 5 bases, there was a span of 16 bases. Germline assignment: CDR1 MGHRA and CDR2 YSYEKL. This chain joins TRBV4-1 and TRBJ2-2; possibly TRBD2 for D (6 bases). The sequence was collected from a man aged 25 to 40 in good health and CMV-seropositive. Sequenced material: PBMCs. The CDR3: CASRDSGRETGELFF. As DNA, the CDR3 is TGCGCCAGCAGGGATAGCGGTAGGGAAACCGGGGAGCTGTTTTTT.